This T cell receptor (beta chain) is drawn from a study of siplizumab effects on memory and regulatory T cells (dated by TCRdb to about 2019). Notes on the research overall: The effect of the anti-CD2 antibody siplizumab on alloreactive T-cell subsets was examined in allogeneic mixed lymphocyte reactions constructed from human PBMCs. Summary of the overall study and its limitations: For roughly 75-95% of proliferating CD4+ or CD8+ clones, no naive or memory phenotype could be assigned. Sequences below about 10^-5 frequency were poorly captured, so only a minor fraction of alloreactive clones could be mapped to unstimulated subsets. Whether proliferating Tregs from siplizumab cultures were suppressive was not functionally confirmed. Greater diversity appeared to be present in unstimulated naive T cells than in memory T cells, and a substantial contribution to the alloresponse seemed to be made by naive cells. Siplizumab significantly lowered the cumulative frequency of alloreactive sequences that could be traced to unstimulated CD4+ memory T cells. In reactions with siplizumab, an average of roughly 69% of mappable alloreactive CD4+ clones were Treg-derived, compared with 25% to 30% in control reactions.

The germline ends are 10 bases apart after V is trimmed by 10 bases and J by 1 base. The CDR3 has 13 amino acids, counting the end cysteine and phenylalanine. Kept here is only the CDR3 DNA, which spans 39 bases and is read in frame from base 1. CDR1 MDHEN and CDR2 SYDVKM were looked up in the germline V gene. Library prep was done by the immunoSEQ multiplex PCR assay. Roughly 10^5 TCR templates per sample were assayed on the deep sequencing platform. Genomic DNA extracted from sorted T cells was used for TCRbeta CDR3 sequencing. In the paper's pipeline: The R programming language was used for clonal analysis of TCRbeta CDR3 data. Unstimulated samples were compared with post-reaction CFSE-low samples to define alloreactive CD4+ and CD8+ clones. Regulatory or non-regulatory origin of alloreactive CD4+ clones was assigned by matching sequences to the sorted unstimulated Treg and non-Treg repertoires. TCRdb took over this immuneACCESS table, retaining in-frame rearrangements with V and J assigned. Such tables are incomplete; in checked studies, under half of the missing clones stem from an unresolved V gene, and the remainder is unexplained. The V and J calls and clone size come from that table; D and trimming were worked out from the DNA. The sample table contains around 100,000 clones; only one count was recorded for 75% to 95% of them. The ten largest clones capture 0.13% to 0.15% of the sample.

Sorted unstimulated T cells and proliferating T cells recovered from mixed lymphocyte reactions underwent TCRbeta CDR3 sequencing. Fresh whole blood from about 9 HLA-typed healthy donors was used as the source from which PBMCs were isolated. Worth noting for this clone: Its antigen is still unknown. It has no much larger one-base neighbor in the sample; base qualities were not kept.

Sequencing used CD4+ T cells sorted from blood. Rearrangement joined TRBV28 to TRBJ2-2, and the D gene may be TRBD1, 6 bases matching. The receptor's source is a human donor in good health. CDR3 sequence: CATKQGNTGELFF. The DNA sequence is as follows: TGTGCCACCAAACAGGGGAACACCGGGGAGCTGTTTTTT.